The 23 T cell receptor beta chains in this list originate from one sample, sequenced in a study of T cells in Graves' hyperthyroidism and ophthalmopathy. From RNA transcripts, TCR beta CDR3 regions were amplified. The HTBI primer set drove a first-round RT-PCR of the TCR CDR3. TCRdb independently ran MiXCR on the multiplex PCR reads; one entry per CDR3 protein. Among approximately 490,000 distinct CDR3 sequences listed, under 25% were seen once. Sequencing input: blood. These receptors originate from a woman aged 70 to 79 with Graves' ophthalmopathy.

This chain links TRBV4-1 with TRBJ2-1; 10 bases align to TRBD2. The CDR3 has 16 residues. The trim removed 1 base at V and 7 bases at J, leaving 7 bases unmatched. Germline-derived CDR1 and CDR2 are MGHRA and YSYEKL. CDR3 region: CASSQGASGRGNEQFF. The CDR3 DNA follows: TGCGCCAGCAGCCAAGGGGCTAGCGGGAGAGGGAATGAGCAGTTCTTC.

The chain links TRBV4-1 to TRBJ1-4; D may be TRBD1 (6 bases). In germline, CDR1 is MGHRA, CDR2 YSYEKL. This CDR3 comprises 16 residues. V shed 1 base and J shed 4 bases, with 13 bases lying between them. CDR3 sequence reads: CASSQAGRDINEKLFF. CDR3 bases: TGCGCCAGCAGCCAAGCGGGCCGGGACATTAATGAAAAACTGTTTTTT.

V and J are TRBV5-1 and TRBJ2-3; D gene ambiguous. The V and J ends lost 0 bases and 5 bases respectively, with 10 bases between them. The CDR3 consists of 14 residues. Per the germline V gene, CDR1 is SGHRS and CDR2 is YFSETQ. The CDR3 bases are TGCGCCAGCAGCTTGGGGAGTTCGCGAGATACGCAGTATTTT. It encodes CASSLGSSRDTQYF.

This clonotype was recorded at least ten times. The CDR3 nucleotides are TGTGCCAGCAGTCGCGACAGGGGTGAGACCCAGTACTTC. Residues: CASSRDRGETQYF. The genes are TRBV2 and TRBJ2-5; 8 bases are a match to TRBD1. V lost 5 bases to trimming and J lost 5 bases; unmatched junction nucleotides: 4. This CDR3 spans 13 amino acids. The germline gives CDR1 SNHLY, CDR2 FYNNEI. Complete variable domain (other parts from reference TRBV2 and TRBJ2-5): EPEVTQTPSHQVTQMGQEVILRCVPISNHLYFYWYRQILGQKVEFLVSFYNNEISEKSEIFDDQFSVERPDGSNFTLKIRSTKLEDSAMYFCASSRDRGETQYFGPGTRLLVL.

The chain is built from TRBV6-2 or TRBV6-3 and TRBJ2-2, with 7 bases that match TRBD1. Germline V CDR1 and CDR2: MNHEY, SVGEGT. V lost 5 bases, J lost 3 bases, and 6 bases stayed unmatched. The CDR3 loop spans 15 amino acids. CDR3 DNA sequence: TGTGCCAGCAGTGCTGTAGGGGGCCACACCGGGGAGCTGTTTTTT. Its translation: CASSAVGGHTGELFF.

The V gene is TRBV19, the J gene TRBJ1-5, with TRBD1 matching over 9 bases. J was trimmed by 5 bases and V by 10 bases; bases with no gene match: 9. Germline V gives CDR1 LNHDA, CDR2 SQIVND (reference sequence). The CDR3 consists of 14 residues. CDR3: CATLQGANYQPQHF. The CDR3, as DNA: TGTGCCACCCTACAGGGGGCTAATTATCAGCCCCAGCATTTT.

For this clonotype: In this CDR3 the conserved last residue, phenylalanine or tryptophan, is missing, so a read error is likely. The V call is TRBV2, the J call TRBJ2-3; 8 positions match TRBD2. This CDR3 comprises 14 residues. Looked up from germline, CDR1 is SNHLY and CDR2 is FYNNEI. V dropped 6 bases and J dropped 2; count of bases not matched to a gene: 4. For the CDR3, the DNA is TGTGCCAGCAGACTAGCGGAAATCACAGATACGCAGTATCTT. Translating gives CASRLAEITDTQYL.

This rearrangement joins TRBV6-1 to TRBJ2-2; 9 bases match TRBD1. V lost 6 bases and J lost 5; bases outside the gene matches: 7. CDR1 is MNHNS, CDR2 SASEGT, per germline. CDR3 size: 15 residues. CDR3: CASRKNRGLTGELFF. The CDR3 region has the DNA TGTGCCAGCAGAAAAAACAGGGGGCTAACCGGGGAGCTGTTTTTT.

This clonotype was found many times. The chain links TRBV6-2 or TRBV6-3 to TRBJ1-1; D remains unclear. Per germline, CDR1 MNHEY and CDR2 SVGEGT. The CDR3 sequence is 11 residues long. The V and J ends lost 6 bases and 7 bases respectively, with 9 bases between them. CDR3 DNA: TGTGCCAGCAGATCTATCTATGAAGCTTTCTTT. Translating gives CASRSIYEAFF.

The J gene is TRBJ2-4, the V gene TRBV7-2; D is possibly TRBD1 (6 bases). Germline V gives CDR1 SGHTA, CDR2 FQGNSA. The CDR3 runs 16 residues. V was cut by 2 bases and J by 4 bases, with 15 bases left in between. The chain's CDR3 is CASSLTATGQKNIQYF. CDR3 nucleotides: TGTGCCAGCAGCTTAACGGCGACAGGACAAAAAAACATTCAGTACTTC.

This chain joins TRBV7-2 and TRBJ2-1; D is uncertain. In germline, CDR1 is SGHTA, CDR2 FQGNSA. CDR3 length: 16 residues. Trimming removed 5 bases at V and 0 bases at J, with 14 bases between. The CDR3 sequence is CASSTDIASSYNEQFF. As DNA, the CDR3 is TGTGCCAGCAGCACAGATATCGCGTCCTCCTACAATGAGCAGTTCTTC.

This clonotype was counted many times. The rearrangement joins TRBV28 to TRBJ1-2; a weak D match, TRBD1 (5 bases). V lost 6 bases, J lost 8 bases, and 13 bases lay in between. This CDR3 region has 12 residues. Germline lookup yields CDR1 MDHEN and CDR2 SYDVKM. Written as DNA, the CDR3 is TGTGCCAGCAGCTCGGGACGTCAAGGCTACACCTTC. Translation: CASSSGRQGYTF.

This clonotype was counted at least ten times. Here the CDR3 DNA reads TGTGCCAGCAGCTTCCAGGGAAACACTGAAGCTTTCTTT. This codes for CASSFQGNTEAFF. The V call is TRBV11-2, the J call TRBJ1-1, with D perhaps TRBD1 (5 bases). The CDR3 contains 13 residues. Trimming took 3 bases from V and 2 from J, leaving 7 bases between them. Germline values: CDR1 SGHAT, CDR2 FQNNGV.

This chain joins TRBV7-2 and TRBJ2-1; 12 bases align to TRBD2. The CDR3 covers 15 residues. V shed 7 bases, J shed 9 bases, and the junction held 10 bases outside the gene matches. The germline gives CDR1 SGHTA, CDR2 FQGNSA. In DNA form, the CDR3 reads TGTGCCAGCACCCTCCTAGGACTAGCGGGAACTGAGCAGTTCTTC. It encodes CASTLLGLAGTEQFF.

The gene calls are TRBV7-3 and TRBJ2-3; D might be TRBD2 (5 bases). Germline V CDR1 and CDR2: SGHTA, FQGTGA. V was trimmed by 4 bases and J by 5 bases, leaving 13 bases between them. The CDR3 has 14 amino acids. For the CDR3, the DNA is TGTGCCAGCAGCTCGCGGGCCGCAAAAGATACGCAGTATTTT. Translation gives CASSSRAAKDTQYF.

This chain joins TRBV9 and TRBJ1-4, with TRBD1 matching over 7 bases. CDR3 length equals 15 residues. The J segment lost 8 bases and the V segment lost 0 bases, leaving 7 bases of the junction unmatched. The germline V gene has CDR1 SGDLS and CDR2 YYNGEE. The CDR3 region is CASSVASGTEEKLFF. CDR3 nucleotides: TGTGCCAGCAGCGTAGCCTCCGGGACAGAAGAAAAACTGTTTTTT.

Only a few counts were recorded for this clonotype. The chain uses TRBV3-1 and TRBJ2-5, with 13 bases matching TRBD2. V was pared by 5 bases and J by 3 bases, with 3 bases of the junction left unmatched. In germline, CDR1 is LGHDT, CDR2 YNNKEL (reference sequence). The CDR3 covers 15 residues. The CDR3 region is CASSGGLAGEETQYF. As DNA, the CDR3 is TGTGCCAGCAGCGGAGGACTAGCGGGAGAAGAGACCCAGTACTTC.

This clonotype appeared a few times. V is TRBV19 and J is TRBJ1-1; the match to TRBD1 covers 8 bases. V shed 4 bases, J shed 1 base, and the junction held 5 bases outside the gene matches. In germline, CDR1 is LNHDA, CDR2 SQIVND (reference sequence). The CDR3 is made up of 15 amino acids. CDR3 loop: CASSTYGTGNTEAFF. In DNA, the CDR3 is TGTGCCAGTAGTACCTATGGGACAGGGAACACTGAAGCTTTCTTT.

Written as DNA, the CDR3 is TGTGCCAGAGCGGGAGACTCTATCATGAACACTGAAGCTTTCTTT. This encodes CARAGDSIMNTEAFF. The V call is TRBV2, the J call TRBJ1-1, with D hard to call. V lost 9 bases, J lost 0 bases, and 17 bases lay in between. The CDR3 runs to 15 residues. Per the germline V gene, CDR1 is SNHLY and CDR2 is FYNNEI.

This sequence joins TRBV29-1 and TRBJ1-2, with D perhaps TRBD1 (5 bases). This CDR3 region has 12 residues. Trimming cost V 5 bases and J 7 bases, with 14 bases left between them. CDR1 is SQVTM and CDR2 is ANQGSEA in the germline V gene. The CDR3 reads CSVLDREAGYTF. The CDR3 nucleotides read TGCAGCGTTCTCGACAGAGAGGCTGGCTACACCTTC.

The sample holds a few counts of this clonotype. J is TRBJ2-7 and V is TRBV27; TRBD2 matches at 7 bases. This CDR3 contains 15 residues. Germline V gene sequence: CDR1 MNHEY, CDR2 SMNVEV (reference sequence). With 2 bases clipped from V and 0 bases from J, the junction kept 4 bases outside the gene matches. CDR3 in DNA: TGTGCCAGCAGTTTAGCGGGGGTTAGCTCCTACGAGCAGTACTTC. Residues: CASSLAGVSSYEQYF.

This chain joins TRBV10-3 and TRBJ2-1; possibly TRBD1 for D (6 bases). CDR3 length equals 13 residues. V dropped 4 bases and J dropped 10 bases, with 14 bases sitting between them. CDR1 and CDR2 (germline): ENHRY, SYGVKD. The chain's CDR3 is CAISASTGGEQFF. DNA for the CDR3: TGTGCCATCAGTGCCTCGACAGGAGGAGAGCAGTTCTTC.

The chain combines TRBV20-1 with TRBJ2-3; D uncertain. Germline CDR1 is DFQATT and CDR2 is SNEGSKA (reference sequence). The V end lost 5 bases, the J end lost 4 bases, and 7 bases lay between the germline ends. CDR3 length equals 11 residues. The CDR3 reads CSAGRADTQYF. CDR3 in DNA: TGCAGTGCTGGGCGAGCAGATACGCAGTATTTT.